This TCR beta chain comes out of a study of blood T cell repertoires in COVID-19. At the level of the study: From T cells, B-cell-depleted T cells, or PBMCs came the material, which was cDNA or gDNA.

Seattle-derived patients entered the study during active infection and were followed longitudinally. Source study methods: Scientists estimated how many nucleated cells there were by amplifying reference gene primers. Data came from immunoSEQ multiplex PCR; TCRdb stores just in-frame clones and leaves some out. D and trimming come from the DNA, and the V and J calls and clone size come from that table. Seen here are about 220,000 clones, roughly 86% observed once, and the top ten hold roughly 10%. The V gene lost 3 bases and the J gene lost 1 base, with 12 bases spanning the gap. The CDR3 covers 15 residues. Germline CDR1 KGHSH, CDR2 LQKENI.

The receptor was isolated from a woman aged 45 to 65 with COVID-19, enrolled during active disease. The sample was peripheral blood. V is TRBV18 and J is TRBJ1-1; D perhaps matches TRBD1 (6 bases). CDR3 sequence: CASSPLQGSNTEAFF. The CDR3 nucleotides are TGTGCCAGCTCACCTCTCCAGGGGTCGAACACTGAAGCTTTCTTT.